The 23 T cell receptor beta chains below were found in one sample sequenced in a study of cytomegalovirus exposure and HLA in healthy donors (TCRdb year 2017). The library was made by the immunoSEQ multiplex PCR assay. For the multiplex PCR, a mixture combining 60 forward primers for TCR Vbeta segments and 13 reverse primers for TCR Jbeta segments was used. In its TCRdb copy, this immuneACCESS table keeps in-frame sequences only and misses some clones. Where compared with another copy, unresolved V genes explain less than half of these, and the others have no known cause. The sample table lists under 200,000 clones, approximately 70% of them with a count of one. The ten largest make up about 1.7% of the sample. Sequencing input: PBMCs. The receptors were sampled from a woman aged 25-40 years in good health and CMV-seronegative.

The chain is built from TRBV30 and TRBJ1-1; 7 positions match TRBD1. Germline trimming cut 4 bases from V and 8 bases from J; bases unmatched to any gene: 7. CDR3 length: 12 amino acids. Germline V gene lookup returns CDR1 GTSNPN and CDR2 SVGIG (reference sequence). The CDR3 coding sequence is TGTGCCTGGACCAGGGGGGACTGGGAAGCTTTCTTT. It yields the protein CAWTRGDWEAFF. The full variable domain, completed using reference TRBV30 and TRBJ1-1, is SQTIHQWPATLVQPVGSPLSLECTVEGTSNPNLYWYRQAAGRGLQLLFYSVGIGQISSEVPQNLSASRPQDRQFILSSKKLLLSDSGFYLCAWTRGDWEAFFGQGTRLTVV.

This chain links TRBV6-1 with TRBJ2-7, with 14 bases aligning to TRBD2. Unmatched junction bases numbered 7, after V lost 4 bases and J lost 5 bases. The CDR3 runs 16 residues. Germline CDR1 reads MNHNS; CDR2 reads SASEGT. The CDR3 DNA sequence: TGTGCCAGCAGTGCCAGCGGACTAGCGGGGGGCAACGAGCAGTACTTC. Its translation: CASSASGLAGGNEQYF.

The V gene is TRBV18, the J gene TRBJ2-1, with a possible D match to TRBD2 (6 bases). The ends were cut back, 3 bases at V and 1 base at J, with 16 bases in the middle. The CDR3 has 17 amino acids. Germline loops: CDR1 KGHSH, CDR2 LQKENI. CDR3 sequence (DNA): TGTGCCAGCTCACCCGGCGGGGTCTGGGAGTCCTACAATGAGCAGTTCTTC. The encoded protein is CASSPGGVWESYNEQFF.

The chain uses TRBV29-1 and TRBJ2-7, with TRBD1 matching 7 bases. The CDR3 runs to 13 residues. The germline V gene has CDR1 SQVTM and CDR2 ANQGSEA. After removal of 8 bases from V and 6 bases from J, the junction contained 13 bases not matched to a gene. The CDR3 loop reads CSTRQGGTPEQYF. For the CDR3, the DNA is TGCAGCACCCGACAGGGTGGGACCCCCGAGCAGTACTTC.

The chain uses TRBV4-1 and TRBJ2-7; 9 positions match TRBD1. The CDR3 has 21 residues. Germline CDR1 MGHRA, CDR2 YSYEKL. V shed 0 bases, J shed 2 bases, and the junction held 20 bases outside the gene matches. The CDR3, as DNA: TGCGCCAGCAGCCAAGAACCGCCGGGACAGGGACAAAGGAGCGGGCCCTACGAGCAGTACTTC. Translation: CASSQEPPGQGQRSGPYEQYF.

In DNA form, the CDR3 reads TGTGCCAGCAGTTCCGGGACAGGGGGGACGAGTAACACCATATATTTT. Its translation: CASSSGTGGTSNTIYF. The chain has TRBV27 and TRBJ1-3, with 11 bases that match TRBD1. V dropped 4 bases and J dropped 7; count of bases not matched to a gene: 9. The CDR3 extends over 16 amino acids. Per the germline V gene, CDR1 is MNHEY and CDR2 is SMNVEV (reference sequence).

The rearrangement uses TRBV18 and TRBJ2-2, with TRBD1 as a possible D gene (6 bases). There are 15 residues in the CDR3. Germline V gives CDR1 KGHSH, CDR2 LQKENI. Trimming took 2 bases from V and 5 from J, leaving 12 bases between them. CDR3 nucleotides: TGTGCCAGCTCACCAGGATTAGGACAGACCGGGGAGCTGTTTTTT. This sequence encodes CASSPGLGQTGELFF.

The chain carries TRBV10-3 and TRBJ2-2; TRBD2 agrees at 12 bases. CDR1 and CDR2 from the germline V gene are ENHRY and SYGVKD. The junction had 2 bases not matched to a gene; V was cut back by 6 bases and J by 3 bases. The CDR3 covers 15 residues. CDR3 region: CAIRRLAGDTGELFF. CDR3 sequence (DNA): TGTGCCATCAGAAGACTAGCGGGGGACACCGGGGAGCTGTTTTTT.

This clone has only one observation. This chain connects TRBV11-2 to TRBJ1-2, with D perhaps TRBD1 (6 bases). Trimming stripped 7 bases from V and 4 bases from J, with 13 bases between. The CDR3 spans 13 residues. Germline CDR1 is SGHAT and CDR2 is FQNNGV. The CDR3 DNA is TGTGCCAGCACCCTGACAGGATCCTATGGCTACACCTTC. It specifies CASTLTGSYGYTF.

This clone was recorded once. This chain joins TRBV7-9 and TRBJ1-3; 7 bases are shared with TRBD1. Germline V gene data show CDR1 as SEHNR and CDR2 as FQNEAQ (reference sequence). Losses at the gene ends were 1 base for V and 0 bases for J; bases not matched to a gene: 9. This CDR3 contains 18 residues. The CDR3 is CASSLEGAVRSSGNTIYF. As DNA, the CDR3 is TGTGCCAGCAGCTTAGAGGGGGCAGTGAGGAGCTCTGGAAACACCATATATTTT.

V usage is TRBV9 and J usage is TRBJ2-6; the match to TRBD1 covers 7 bases. Germline V gives CDR1 SGDLS, CDR2 YYNGEE. With 4 bases clipped from V and 4 bases from J, the junction kept 14 bases outside the gene matches. This CDR3 comprises 18 residues. CDR3 in amino acids: CASSSMTGLVAGANVLTF. Here the CDR3 DNA reads TGTGCCAGCAGCTCGATGACAGGGTTGGTTGCGGGGGCCAACGTCCTGACTTTC. The whole variable domain, filled in from reference TRBV9 and TRBJ2-6, reads DSGVTQTPKHLITATGQRVTLRCSPRSGDLSVYWYQQSLDQGLQFLIQYYNGEERAKGNILERFSAQQFPDLHSELNLSSLELGDSALYFCASSSMTGLVAGANVLTFGAGSRLTVL.

The chain links TRBV7-9 to TRBJ2-1; tentative D call: TRBD2 (6 bases). The V end lost 1 base, the J end lost 5 bases, and 9 bases lay between the germline ends. Looked up from germline, CDR1 is SEHNR and CDR2 is FQNEAQ (reference sequence). The CDR3 is made up of 14 amino acids. The CDR3 nucleotides are TGTGCCAGCAGCTTAGTGCCGGGAGACAATGAGCAGTTCTTC. Translating gives CASSLVPGDNEQFF.

This chain connects TRBV7-3 to TRBJ2-1, with 9 positions matching TRBD2. The trim removed 4 bases at V and 7 bases at J, leaving 8 bases unmatched. CDR3 length: 15 residues. CDR1 is SGHTA and CDR2 is FQGTGA in the germline V gene. CDR3 nucleotides: TGTGCCAGCAGCTCCTCTCAGCTAGCGGGAAATGAGCAGTTCTTC. Protein sequence: CASSSSQLAGNEQFF.

On this clone: The same CDR3 arises from other DNA sequences in this sample as well. The chain combines TRBV13 with TRBJ2-7, with TRBD2 matching over 9 bases. Germline loops: CDR1 PRHDT, CDR2 FYEKMQ (reference sequence). The CDR3 is made up of 15 amino acids. V lost 0 bases and J lost 2; bases outside the gene matches: 2. The CDR3 spells CASSLGAGGTYEQYF. CDR3 nucleotides: TGTGCCAGCAGCTTAGGAGCGGGAGGTACCTACGAGCAGTACTTC. Full variable domain (missing parts from reference TRBV13 and TRBJ2-7): AAGVIQSPRHLIKEKRETATLKCYPIPRHDTVYWYQQGPGQDPQFLISFYEKMQSDKGSIPDRFSAQQFSDYHSELNMSSLELGDSALYFCASSLGAGGTYEQYFGPGTRLTVT.

In this sample, this clone turned up a few times. The CDR3 DNA follows: TGCGCCAGCAGCCAAGGGGCGGGGGAACCGGGGGGAAAGTACTTC. It yields the protein CASSQGAGEPGGKYF. This chain connects TRBV4-3 to TRBJ2-7; 7 bases line up with TRBD2. The CDR3 is 15 amino acids. Trimming cost V 1 base and J 11 bases; bases outside gene matches: 14. CDR1 is LGHNA and CDR2 is YSLEER in the germline V gene.

In regard to this clone: The sample has other DNA sequences that encode this CDR3 too. The gene calls are TRBV19 and TRBJ1-1, with 9 bases that match TRBD1. Trimming removed 6 bases from V and 5 bases from J; junction bases left unmatched: 7. Germline assignment: CDR1 LNHDA and CDR2 SQIVND (reference sequence). The length of the CDR3 is 14 residues. For the CDR3, the DNA is TGTGCCAGTAGCACCGGGACAGGGAGAACTGAAGCTTTCTTT. Its protein product is CASSTGTGRTEAFF. The variable domain in full, completed from reference TRBV19 and TRBJ1-1, reads DGGITQSPKYLFRKEGQNVTLSCEQNLNHDAMYWYRQDPGQGLRLIYYSQIVNDFQKGDIAEGYSVSREKKESFPLTVTSAQKNPTAFYLCASSTGTGRTEAFFGQGTRLTVV.

The V gene is TRBV7-2, the J gene TRBJ2-7, with 11 bases identical to TRBD2. The V gene's germline CDR1 is SGHTA and CDR2 FQGNSA. This CDR3 region has 15 residues. The junction had 4 bases not matched to a gene; V was cut back by 1 base and J by 5 bases. CDR3 amino acids: CASSLGLAGMDEQYF. The CDR3 DNA reads as TGTGCCAGCAGCTTAGGACTAGCGGGAATGGACGAGCAGTACTTC.

A few counts support this clone. The chain employs TRBV4-3 and TRBJ2-1; TRBD2 matches 7 bases. CDR1 and CDR2 (germline): LGHNA, YSLEER. The J segment lost 4 bases and the V segment lost 0 bases, leaving 6 bases of the junction unmatched. The CDR3 runs 16 residues. In nucleotides, the CDR3 is TGCGCCAGCAGCCAAGATTGGCGGGAGACGTACAATGAGCAGTTCTTC. As protein: CASSQDWRETYNEQFF.

This chain connects TRBV4-1 to TRBJ1-1; a possible D gene is TRBD1 (6 bases). V gave up 4 bases and J gave up 3 bases, with 18 bases separating them. CDR1 is MGHRA, CDR2 YSYEKL, per germline. This CDR3 is 16 amino acids long. Here the CDR3 reads CASSPTNRASYTEAFF. CDR3 nucleotides: TGCGCCAGCAGCCCCACAAACAGGGCGAGCTACACTGAAGCTTTCTTT.

This clone was detected only a few times. The genes are TRBV9 and TRBJ2-1, with 13 bases identical to TRBD2. J gave up 10 bases and V 3 bases, and 13 bases lay outside the gene matches. Germline CDR1 SGDLS, CDR2 YYNGEE. CDR3 length: 17 amino acids. CDR3 amino acids: CASSASVMTSGRPEQFF. The CDR3 coding sequence is TGTGCCAGCAGCGCCAGTGTTATGACTAGCGGGAGGCCCGAGCAGTTCTTC.

J is TRBJ1-4 and V is TRBV5-1; D possibly corresponds to TRBD1 (5 bases). The V end lost 4 bases, the J end lost 6 bases, and 16 bases lay between the germline ends. CDR1 and CDR2 (germline): SGHRS, YFSETQ. CDR3 length equals 15 residues. CDR3 protein: CASSPVSRVDEKLFF. CDR3 in DNA: TGCGCCAGCAGCCCCGTCTCCAGGGTGGATGAAAAACTGTTTTTT.

The J gene is TRBJ2-1, the V gene TRBV7-8; the match to TRBD2 covers 9 bases. J was trimmed by 6 bases and V by 5 bases; bases with no gene match: 26. Germline values: CDR1 SGHVS, CDR2 FQNEAQ. This CDR3 region has 21 residues. CDR3 DNA: TGTGCCAGCAGCGTTATGCCATATTCCACCCTTAGCGGGAGCCCCAGCAATGAGCAGTTCTTC. Its translation is CASSVMPYSTLSGSPSNEQFF. Complete variable domain (other parts from reference TRBV7-8 and TRBJ2-1): GAGVSQSPRYKVAKRGQDVALRCDPISGHVSLFWYQQALGQGPEFLTYFQNEAQLDKSGLPSDRFFAERPEGSVSTLKIQRTQQEDSAVYLCASSVMPYSTLSGSPSNEQFFGPGTRLTVL.

The chain has TRBV7-6 and TRBJ1-3; weak D call: TRBD1 (6 bases). CDR1 and CDR2 (germline): SGHVS, FNYEAQ. The CDR3 is made up of 16 amino acids. The V gene lost 5 bases and the J gene lost 0 bases, with 14 bases spanning the gap. The CDR3 DNA reads TGTGCCAGCAGCGTGGGGACACCAAGCTCTGGAAACACCATATATTTT. Translating gives CASSVGTPSSGNTIYF.